This TCR beta chain was documented in a study of PD-1 blockade in classical Hodgkin lymphoma. In every patient, relapse followed autologous stem cell transplantation, while exposure to brentuximab vedotin differed. Best responses fell into complete response, partial response or progressive disease. The method was immunoSEQ multiplex PCR; TCRdb's version includes in-frame clones alone and lacks a portion of them. The sample carries about 28,000 clones, less than 85% recorded once. Germline CDR1 SGHAT, CDR2 FQNNGV. Losses at the gene ends were 5 bases for V and 5 bases for J; bases not matched to a gene: 17. The CDR3 consists of 17 residues. Points on this clone: Its antigen is undetermined.

The study's findings and limits: Complete responders matched newly diagnosed patients in baseline diversity.

The clonotype comes from a human donor with classical Hodgkin lymphoma. The chain joins TRBV11-2 to TRBJ2-5; 7 nucleotides agree with TRBD2. Sequenced material: peripheral blood mononuclear cells (PBMCs), taken before the second cycle of nivolumab. The CDR3 DNA follows: TGTGCCAGCAGCAGAGGATATCGCGGGAGCCCTGGGGAGACCCAGTACTTC. Translated: CASSRGYRGSPGETQYF.